A few counts support the clone carrying this TCR beta chain. Its target is unknown. This sample stems from a study of STAT3 mutations in large granular lymphocyte leukemia. The data were produced by immunoSEQ multiplex PCR, yet TCRdb's version contains in-frame clones alone and is incomplete. The data show tens of thousands of clones, 80% to 90% seen once. Study-wide results and caveats: At least one immunodominant TCR beta clonotype appeared in every T-cell large granular lymphocyte leukemia patient. In several patients, dominant TCR clone burden exceeded STAT3 mutant burden, suggesting STAT3 mutation arose secondarily. Samples missed the first appearance of the clone. TCR clonotype switching after therapy occurred in about 30% of the 18 patients.

The sample consisted of PBMCs. The TCR originated in a human donor with T large granular lymphocyte leukemia. Some clones in this sample may be carry-over from other donors' samples.

The CDR3 DNA follows: TGTGCCAGCAGCTCCAGGAGTTCGGAGACCCAGTACTTC. Translation: CASSSRSSETQYF. The chain employs TRBV7-9 and TRBJ2-5; D call uncertain. V was pared by 4 bases and J by 5 bases, with 11 bases between. Germline V gives CDR1 SEHNR, CDR2 FQNEAQ (reference sequence). The CDR3 covers 13 residues.